This TCR beta chain comes out of a study of T cell clones after liver transplantation. Profiling relied on immunoSEQ multiplex PCR, and the TCRdb table lists in-frame clones only, not all of them. The table has 68,000 or so clones, about 80% seen once. CDR3 length: 14 amino acids. The J segment lost 5 bases and the V segment lost 9 bases, leaving 6 bases of the junction unmatched. Germline V CDR1 and CDR2: SEHNR, FQNEAQ (reference sequence). This chain uses TRBV7-9 with TRBJ2-2; 10 bases are shared with TRBD1. The sample was CD4+ T cells from blood, taken before liver transplant. The clonotype was recovered from a human donor who received a liver transplant. The CDR3 sequence is CASKTGGKTGELFF. The CDR3 DNA reads as TGTGCCAGTAAGACAGGGGGCAAAACCGGGGAGCTGTTTTTT.